The source of this TCR beta chain is a study of blood T cell repertoires in COVID-19. It was during active infection that Seattle patients were enrolled and then longitudinally followed. Original processing methods: Amplified reference gene primers provided the basis for estimating nucleated cell counts. Assay: immunoSEQ multiplex PCR; the TCRdb copy retains only in-frame clones and omits some. The V and J calls and clone size come from that table; D and trimming were worked out from the DNA. The sample carries some 130,000 clones, roughly 89% recorded once. The ends were cut back, 1 base at V and 4 bases at J, with 10 bases in the middle. CDR1 and CDR2 from the germline V gene are LGHDT and YNNKEL (reference sequence). The CDR3 is 14 amino acids.

This TCR was sampled from a man in his sixties with COVID-19, enrolled during active disease. Input material: peripheral blood. V and J are TRBV3-1 (or the pseudogene TRBV3-2) and TRBJ2-5; tentative D call: TRBD1 (5 bases). The CDR3 is CASSQGDRGETQYF. CDR3 coding DNA: TGTGCCAGCAGCCAAGGGGATAGGGGAGAGACCCAGTACTTC.